This T cell receptor beta chain is from a study of OX40 agonist ivuxolimab in advanced cancers. Study at large: Patient treatment consisted of intravenous ivuxolimab administration every 2 weeks at 0.01 to 10 mg/kg.

Study-wide results and caveats: Compared with CD4+, CD8+ T cells on average had more expanded clones.

The repertoire was sequenced with immunoSEQ multiplex PCR; TCRdb's copy has only in-frame clones and lacks some. Here the sample spans more than 25,000 clones, roughly 80% being singletons. With autoimmune disease history or systemic immunosuppression, patients were excluded. A word on this clone: Its specificity is unknown.

The germline V and J ends were trimmed by 5 bases and 7 bases, with 12 bases remaining between them. Germline CDR1 and CDR2: SGHNT and YYREEE (reference sequence). The CDR3 totals 12 residues. The sequencing here drew on CD4+ or CD8+ T cells sorted from blood, taken in a trial of the OX40 agonist ivuxolimab. This chain connects TRBV5-4 to TRBJ1-1; a weak D match, TRBD1 (6 bases). This clonotype originated in an adult with an advanced solid tumor such as melanoma, head and neck, liver or kidney cancer. This CDR3 reads CASSHGQREAFF. The CDR3 nucleotides read TGTGCCAGCAGTCACGGACAGCGTGAAGCTTTCTTT.